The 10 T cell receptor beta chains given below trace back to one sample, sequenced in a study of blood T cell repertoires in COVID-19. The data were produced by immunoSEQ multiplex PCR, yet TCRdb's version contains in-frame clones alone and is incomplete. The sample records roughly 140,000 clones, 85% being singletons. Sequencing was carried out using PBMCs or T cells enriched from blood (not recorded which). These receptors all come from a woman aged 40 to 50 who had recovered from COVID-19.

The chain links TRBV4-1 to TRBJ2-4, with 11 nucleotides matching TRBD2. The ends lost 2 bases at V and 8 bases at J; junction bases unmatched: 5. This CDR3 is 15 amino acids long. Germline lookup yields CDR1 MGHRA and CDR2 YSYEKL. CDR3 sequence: CASSQLTSGSYIQYF. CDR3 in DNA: TGCGCCAGCAGCCAACTAACTAGCGGGAGTTACATTCAGTACTTC.

CDR3 bases: TGTGCCAGCAGCCCGGGGACAACTCCGAACTATGGCTACACCTTC. Protein sequence: CASSPGTTPNYGYTF. V gene TRBV9 combines with J gene TRBJ1-2, with D possibly TRBD1 on 6 matching bases. CDR3 length equals 15 residues. The V and J ends lost 4 bases and 2 bases respectively, with 15 bases between them. Germline CDR1 is SGDLS and CDR2 is YYNGEE.

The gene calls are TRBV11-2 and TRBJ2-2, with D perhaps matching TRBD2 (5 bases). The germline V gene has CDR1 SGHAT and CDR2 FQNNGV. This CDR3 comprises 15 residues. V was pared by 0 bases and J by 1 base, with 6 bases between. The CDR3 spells CASSLDRGNTGELFF. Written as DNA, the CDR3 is TGTGCCAGCAGCTTAGACCGGGGGAACACCGGGGAGCTGTTTTTT.

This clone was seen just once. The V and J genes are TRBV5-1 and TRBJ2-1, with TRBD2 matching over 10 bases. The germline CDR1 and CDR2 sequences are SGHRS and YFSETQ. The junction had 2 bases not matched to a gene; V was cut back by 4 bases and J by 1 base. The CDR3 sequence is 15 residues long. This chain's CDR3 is CASSALAGSYNEQFF. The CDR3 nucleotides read TGCGCCAGCAGCGCACTAGCGGGATCCTACAATGAGCAGTTCTTC.

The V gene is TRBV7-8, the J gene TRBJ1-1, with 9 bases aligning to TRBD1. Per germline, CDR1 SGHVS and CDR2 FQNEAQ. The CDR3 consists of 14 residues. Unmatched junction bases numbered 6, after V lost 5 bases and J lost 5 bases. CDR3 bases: TGTGCCAGCAGCCTCGCCGGGACAGGGACTGAAGCTTTCTTT. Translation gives CASSLAGTGTEAFF.

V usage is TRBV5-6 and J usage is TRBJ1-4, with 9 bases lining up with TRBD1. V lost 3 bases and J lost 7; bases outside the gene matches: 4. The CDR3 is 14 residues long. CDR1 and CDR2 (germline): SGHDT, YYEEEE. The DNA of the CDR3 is TGTGCCAGCAGCTGGGACAGGGATCGTGAAAAACTGTTTTTT. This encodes CASSWDRDREKLFF. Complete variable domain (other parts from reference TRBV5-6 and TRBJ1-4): DAGVTQSPTHLIKTRGQQVTLRCSPKSGHDTVSWYQQALGQGPQFIFQYYEEEERQRGNFPDRFSGHQFPNYSSELNVNALLLGDSALYLCASSWDRDREKLFFGSGTQLSVL.

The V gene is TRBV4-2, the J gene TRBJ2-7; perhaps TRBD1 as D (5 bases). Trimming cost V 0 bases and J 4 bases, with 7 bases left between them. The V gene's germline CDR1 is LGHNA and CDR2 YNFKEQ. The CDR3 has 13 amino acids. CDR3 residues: CASSQESGYEQYF. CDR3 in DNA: TGTGCCAGCAGCCAAGAGTCAGGGTACGAGCAGTACTTC.

The CDR3 sequence: CASSLKWGGGSGNTIYF. For the CDR3, the DNA is TGTGCCAGCAGCTTGAAATGGGGAGGGGGTTCTGGAAACACCATATATTTT. V and J are TRBV5-5 and TRBJ1-3; TRBD1 might be the D (6 bases). The ends were cut back, 1 base at V and 1 base at J, with 15 bases in the middle. This CDR3 has 17 residues. Germline V lookup: CDR1 SGHKS, CDR2 YYEKEE (reference sequence).

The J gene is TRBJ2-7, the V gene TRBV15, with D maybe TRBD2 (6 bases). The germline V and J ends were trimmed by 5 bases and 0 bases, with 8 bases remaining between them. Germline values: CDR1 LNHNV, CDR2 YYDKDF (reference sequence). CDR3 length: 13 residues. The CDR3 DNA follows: TGTGCCACCAGCGGGAGGAGCTCCTACGAGCAGTACTTC. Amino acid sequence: CATSGRSSYEQYF.

CDR3 region: CASSLGLEPDLNTEAFF. The CDR3 nucleotides read TGCGCCAGCAGCTTGGGGCTAGAGCCAGACTTGAACACTGAAGCTTTCTTT. The V call is TRBV5-1, the J call TRBJ1-1; D is uncertain. The germline gives CDR1 SGHRS, CDR2 YFSETQ. The CDR3 spans 17 residues. V was cut by 0 bases and J by 0 bases, with 15 bases left in between.